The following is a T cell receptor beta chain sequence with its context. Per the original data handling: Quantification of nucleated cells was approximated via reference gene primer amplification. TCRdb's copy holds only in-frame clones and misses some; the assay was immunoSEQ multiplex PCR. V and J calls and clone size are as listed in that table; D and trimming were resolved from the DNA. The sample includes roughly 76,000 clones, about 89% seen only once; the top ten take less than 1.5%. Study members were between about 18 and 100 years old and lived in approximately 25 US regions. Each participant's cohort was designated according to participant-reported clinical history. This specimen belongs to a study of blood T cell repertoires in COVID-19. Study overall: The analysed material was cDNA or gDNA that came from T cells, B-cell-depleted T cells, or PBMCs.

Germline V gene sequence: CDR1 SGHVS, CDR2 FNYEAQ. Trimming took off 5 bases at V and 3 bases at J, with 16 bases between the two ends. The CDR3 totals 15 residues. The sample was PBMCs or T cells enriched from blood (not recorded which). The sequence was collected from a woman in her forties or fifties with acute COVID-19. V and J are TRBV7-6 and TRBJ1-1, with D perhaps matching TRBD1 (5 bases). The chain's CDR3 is CASSPGGKGHTEAFF. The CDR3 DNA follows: TGTGCCAGCAGCCCTGGCGGGAAGGGGCACACTGAAGCTTTCTTT.